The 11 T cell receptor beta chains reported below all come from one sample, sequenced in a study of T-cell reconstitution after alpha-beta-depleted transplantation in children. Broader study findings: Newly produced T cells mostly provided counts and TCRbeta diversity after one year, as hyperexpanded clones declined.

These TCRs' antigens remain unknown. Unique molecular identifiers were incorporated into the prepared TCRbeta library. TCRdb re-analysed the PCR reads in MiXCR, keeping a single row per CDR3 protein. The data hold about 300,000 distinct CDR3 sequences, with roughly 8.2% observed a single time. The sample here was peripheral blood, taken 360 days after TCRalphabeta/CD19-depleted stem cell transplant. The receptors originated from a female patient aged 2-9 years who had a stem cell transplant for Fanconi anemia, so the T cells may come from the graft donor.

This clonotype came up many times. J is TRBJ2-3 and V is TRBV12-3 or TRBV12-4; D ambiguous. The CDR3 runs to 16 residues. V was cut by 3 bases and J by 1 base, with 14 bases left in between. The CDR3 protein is CASSFGSSSGTDTQYF. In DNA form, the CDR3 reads TGTGCCAGCAGTTTTGGCAGCTCCTCAGGCACAGATACGCAGTATTTT.

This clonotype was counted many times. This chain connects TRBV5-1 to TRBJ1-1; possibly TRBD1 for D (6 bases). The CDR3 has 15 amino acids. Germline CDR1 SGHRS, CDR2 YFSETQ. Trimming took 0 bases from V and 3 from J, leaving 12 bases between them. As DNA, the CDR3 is TGCGCCAGCAGCTTGGAAGGGGGGCGGGACACTGAAGCTTTCTTT. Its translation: CASSLEGGRDTEAFF.

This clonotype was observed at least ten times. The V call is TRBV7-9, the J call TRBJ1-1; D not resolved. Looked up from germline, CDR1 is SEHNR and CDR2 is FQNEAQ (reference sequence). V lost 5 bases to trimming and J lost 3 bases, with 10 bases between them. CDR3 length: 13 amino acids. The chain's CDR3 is CASSIGWDTEAFF. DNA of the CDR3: TGTGCCAGCAGCATTGGGTGGGACACTGAAGCTTTCTTT.

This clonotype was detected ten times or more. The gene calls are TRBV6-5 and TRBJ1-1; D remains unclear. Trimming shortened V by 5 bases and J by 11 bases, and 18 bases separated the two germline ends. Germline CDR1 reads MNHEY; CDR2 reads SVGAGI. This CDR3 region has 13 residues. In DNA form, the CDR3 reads TGTGCCAGCAGTCATCCGGACCTTATCGGGGCTTTCTTT. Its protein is CASSHPDLIGAFF.

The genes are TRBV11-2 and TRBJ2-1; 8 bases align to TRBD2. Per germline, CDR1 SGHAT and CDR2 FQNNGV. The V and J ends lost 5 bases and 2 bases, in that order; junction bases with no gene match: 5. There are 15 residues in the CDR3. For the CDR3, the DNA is TGTGCCAGCAGCCCATTAGCGGGGACCTACAATGAGCAGTTCTTC. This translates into CASSPLAGTYNEQFF.

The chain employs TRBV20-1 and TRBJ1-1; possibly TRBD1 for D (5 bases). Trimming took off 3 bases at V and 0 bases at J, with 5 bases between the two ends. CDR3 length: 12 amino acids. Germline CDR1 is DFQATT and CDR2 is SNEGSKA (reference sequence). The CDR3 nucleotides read TGCAGTGCTAGGGACATGAACACTGAAGCTTTCTTT. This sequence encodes CSARDMNTEAFF.

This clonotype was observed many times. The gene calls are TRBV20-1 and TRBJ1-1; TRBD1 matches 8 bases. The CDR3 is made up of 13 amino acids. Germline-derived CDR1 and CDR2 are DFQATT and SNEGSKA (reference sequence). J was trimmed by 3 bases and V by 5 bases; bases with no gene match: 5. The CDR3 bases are TGCAGTGCTTCACAGGGGGAGGACACTGAAGCTTTCTTT. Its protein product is CSASQGEDTEAFF.

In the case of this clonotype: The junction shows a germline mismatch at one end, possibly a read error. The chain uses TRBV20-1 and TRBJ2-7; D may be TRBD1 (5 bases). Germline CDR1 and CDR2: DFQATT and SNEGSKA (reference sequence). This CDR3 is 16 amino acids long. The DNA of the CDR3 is TGCAGTCCTAGAGTCCGAACGACAGAGAGCACCTACGAGCAGTACTTC. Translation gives CSPRVRTTESTYEQYF.

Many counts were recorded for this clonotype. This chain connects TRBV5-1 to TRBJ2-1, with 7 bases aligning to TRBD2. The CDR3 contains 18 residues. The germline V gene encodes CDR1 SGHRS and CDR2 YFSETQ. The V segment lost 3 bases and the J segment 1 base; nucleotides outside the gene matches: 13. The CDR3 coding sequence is TGCGCCAGCAGCTCCAAACCGCGGGAGAACCTTTCCTACAATGAGCAGTTCTTC. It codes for CASSSKPRENLSYNEQFF.

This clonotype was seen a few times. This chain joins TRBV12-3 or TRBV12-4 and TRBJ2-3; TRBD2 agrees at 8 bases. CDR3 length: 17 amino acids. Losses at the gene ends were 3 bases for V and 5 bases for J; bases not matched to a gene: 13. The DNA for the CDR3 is TGTGCCAGCAGTTTCTGGGGAACTAGCGGTGTTCTAGATACGCAGTATTTT. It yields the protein CASSFWGTSGVLDTQYF.

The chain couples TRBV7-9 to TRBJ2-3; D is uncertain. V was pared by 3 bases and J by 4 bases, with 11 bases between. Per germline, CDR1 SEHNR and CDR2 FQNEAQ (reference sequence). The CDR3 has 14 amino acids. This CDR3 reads CASSFNLLADTQYF. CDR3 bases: TGTGCCAGCAGCTTTAATCTGCTTGCAGATACGCAGTATTTT.